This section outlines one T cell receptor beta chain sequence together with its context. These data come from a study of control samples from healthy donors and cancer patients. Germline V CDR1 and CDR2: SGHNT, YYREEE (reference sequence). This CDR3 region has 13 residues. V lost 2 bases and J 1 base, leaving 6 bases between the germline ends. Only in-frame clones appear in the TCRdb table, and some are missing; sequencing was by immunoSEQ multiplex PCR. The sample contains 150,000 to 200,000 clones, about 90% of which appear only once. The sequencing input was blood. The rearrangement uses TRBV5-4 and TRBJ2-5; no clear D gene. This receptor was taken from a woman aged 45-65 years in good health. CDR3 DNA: TGTGCCAGCAGCTTCCGTGCCCAAGAGACCCAGTACTTC. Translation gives CASSFRAQETQYF.